This T cell receptor beta chain was sequenced in a study of blood T cell repertoires in COVID-19 (dated by TCRdb to 2018 to 2020). Looking at the study overall: Collaborator samples came from the United States, Italy and Spain and covered acute and convalescent phases of COVID-19. The repertoires were released in a freely available public database intended as a resource for research on the immune response to SARS-CoV-2. Sample metadata almost always included a de-identified subject ID, COVID-19 status, age in years and sex. The prospective study material was composed of cDNA or gDNA derived from T cells, B-cell-depleted T cells, or PBMCs. The samples were drawn from two sources: the first 160 participants of the ongoing ImmuneRACE study, and over 950 subjects contributed by 6 global collaborators. Deeply sampled blood TCRbeta repertoires from subjects exposed to, actively infected with, or recovered from COVID-19 were included in the dataset. Where HLA class I and class II types were available, the types were taken from metadata supplied by the sample provider, not from assay-based typing. What the authors observed across the whole study: The quantity of clinical and demographic metadata differed by source and by participant and was supplied without curation.

Each collaborating institution followed its own protocols to collect whole blood in K2EDTA tubes. For TCRbeta analysis, collaborators shipped samples in one of three forms: frozen whole blood, isolated PBMCs, or DNA extracted from either of those sample types. The CDR3 covers 16 residues, taking in both the cysteine and the phenylalanine. The retained sequence is limited to the CDR3, 48 bases, with the frame set at the first base. CDR1 and CDR2 (SGHVS, FQNEAQ) derive from the germline V gene. Trimming takes 4 bases from V and 0 bases from J, and the germline ends sit 15 bases apart. TCRbeta CDR3 regions were amplified from genomic DNA using the immunoSEQ Assay, a bias-controlled multiplex PCR. As for how the authors treated the data: Within the assay, amplification of reference gene primers was used to estimate how many nucleated cells each sample contained. To quantify the absolute abundance of each unique TCRbeta CDR3 rearrangement, sequence reads were collapsed and filtered. For each sample, productive Simpson clonality was calculated by taking the square root of Simpson's diversity index across productive rearrangements. The clones in this table, taken by TCRdb from immuneACCESS, are in-frame only. Not every clone is retained; where verified, under half of the shortfall comes from an unresolved V gene, and the cause of the rest is unknown. Clonal size and the V and J genes are those of that table, whereas D and trimming came from the DNA. The table for this sample lists about 100,000 clones; less than 90% of them were counted only once. The ten largest account for around 6.9% of the sample.

Of note for this clone: No antigen is known for it. No much larger clone exists at a distance of one base, and base qualities are not known.

The sequencing sample was made of peripheral blood. The receptor comes from a man aged 25 to 40 in a cohort sampled during active COVID-19. The rearrangement joined TRBV7-8 to TRBJ1-2; no D gene call is confident. The DNA sequence reads TGTGCCAGCAGCTCCGGTGGAGGGATAGCTAACTATGGCTACACCTTC. It translates as CASSSGGGIANYGYTF. With the portions outside the CDR3 filled from the reference TRBV7-8 and TRBJ1-2 genes, the complete variable region becomes GAGVSQSPRYKVAKRGQDVALRCDPISGHVSLFWYQQALGQGPEFLTYFQNEAQLDKSGLPSDRFFAERPEGSVSTLKIQRTQQEDSAVYLCASSSGGGIANYGYTFGSGTRLTVV.